Presented here are 13 T cell receptor beta chains from one specimen sequenced in a study of blood T cell repertoires in COVID-19. The assay was immunoSEQ multiplex PCR, and TCRdb's table has in-frame clones only and misses some. This table has approximately 170,000 clones, approximately 86% appearing once. Sequenced sample: peripheral blood. The receptors were sampled from a man older than 75 with COVID-19, enrolled during active disease.

The V call is TRBV4-3, the J call TRBJ1-6; 9 bases align to TRBD1. V lost 4 bases and J lost 13; bases outside the gene matches: 8. The CDR3 length is 14 residues. Per the germline V gene, CDR1 is LGHNA and CDR2 is YSLEER. Here the CDR3 reads CASSLRTGETPLHF. The CDR3 bases are TGCGCCAGCAGCCTCAGGACAGGGGAGACCCCCCTCCACTTT.

A word on this clone: At one boundary the junction diverges from the germline segment, which might be a read error. This chain joins TRBV5-6 and TRBJ2-2; TRBD2 matches 9 bases. This CDR3 is built from 18 residues. CDR1 is SGHDT, CDR2 YYEEEE, per germline. As DNA, the CDR3 is TGCGCCAGCAGCGGCCGGACTCGCGGGGGGGCCAACACCGGGGAGCTGTTTTTT. Translated, it gives CASSGRTRGGANTGELFF. Full variable domain (outside the CDR3, taken from reference TRBV5-6 and TRBJ2-2): DAGVTQSPTHLIKTRGQQVTLRCSPKSGHDTVSWYQQALGQGPQFIFQYYEEEERQRGNFPDRFSGHQFPNYSSELNVNALLLGDSALYLCASSGRTRGGANTGELFFGEGSRLTVL.

As regards this clone: Other DNA sequences from this sample encode an identical CDR3 as well. The chain is built from TRBV18 and TRBJ2-2; 8 nucleotides match TRBD2. There are 16 residues in the CDR3. Germline lookup yields CDR1 KGHSH and CDR2 LQKENI. Germline trimming cut 3 bases from V and 1 base from J; bases unmatched to any gene: 4. Written as DNA, the CDR3 is TGTGCCAGCTCACCGAACGCGGGGGGGAACACCGGGGAGCTGTTTTTT. This gives the protein CASSPNAGGNTGELFF.

CDR3 sequence (DNA): TGTGCCAGCAGCCCTACAGGGGGTAGCTCCTATAATTCACCCCTCCACTTT. Protein sequence: CASSPTGGSSYNSPLHF. V gene TRBV7-9 combines with J gene TRBJ1-6, with 8 bases that match TRBD1. This CDR3 has 17 amino acids. Germline-derived CDR1 and CDR2 are SEHNR and FQNEAQ (reference sequence). The J segment lost 0 bases and the V segment lost 5 bases, leaving 6 bases of the junction unmatched.

J is TRBJ1-2 and V is TRBV5-6; TRBD1 agrees at 8 bases. The germline CDR1 and CDR2 sequences are SGHDT and YYEEEE. This CDR3 comprises 14 residues. With V trimmed by 1 base and J by 7 bases, 6 bases remained unmatched. In DNA, the CDR3 is TGTGCCAGCAGCTTGCGACAGGGGCTGGGTGGCTACACCTTC. Its protein product is CASSLRQGLGGYTF.

The rearrangement links TRBV25-1 to TRBJ1-6; the D gene is possibly TRBD1 (5 bases). Germline V lookup: CDR1 MGHDK, CDR2 SYGVNS. The CDR3 sequence is 15 residues long. Trimming pared 2 bases from V and 8 bases from J, leaving 13 bases between. This chain's CDR3 is CASSERGPAYSPLHF. The CDR3 coding sequence is TGTGCCAGCAGTGAAAGGGGTCCAGCGTATTCACCCCTCCACTTT.

This chain connects TRBV4-1 to TRBJ1-1; D ambiguous. Trimming shortened V by 2 bases and J by 7 bases, and 14 bases separated the two germline ends. Germline V gene lookup returns CDR1 MGHRA and CDR2 YSYEKL. This CDR3 has 14 residues. CDR3 in DNA: TGCGCCAGCAGCCAATCGCCGACAAGGCGTGAAGCTTTCTTT. This gives the protein CASSQSPTRREAFF.

The rearrangement links TRBV13 to TRBJ2-3, with 8 bases lining up with TRBD2. In germline, CDR1 is PRHDT, CDR2 FYEKMQ (reference sequence). The CDR3 consists of 15 residues. The junction had 5 bases not matched to a gene; V was cut back by 5 bases and J by 1 base. The CDR3 reads CASSAGLGGTDTQYF. The CDR3 DNA reads TGTGCCAGCAGCGCGGGACTAGGGGGCACAGATACGCAGTATTTT.

The rearrangement joins TRBV4-3 to TRBJ1-4, with TRBD1 matching over 10 bases. The V gene's germline CDR1 is LGHNA and CDR2 YSLEER. V lost 2 bases and J lost 10; bases outside the gene matches: 1. This CDR3 has 13 amino acids. CDR3 residues: CASSQRDRGKLFF. The CDR3 coding sequence is TGCGCCAGCAGCCAACGGGACAGGGGAAAACTGTTTTTT.

This rearrangement joins TRBV5-4 to TRBJ1-2, with 8 bases lining up with TRBD1. V shed 2 bases and J 6 bases; nucleotides not matched to a gene: 6. Germline V CDR1 and CDR2: SGHNT, YYREEE (reference sequence). This CDR3 contains 14 residues. The CDR3 sequence is CASSLGIQGDGYTF. Written as DNA, the CDR3 is TGTGCCAGCAGCTTAGGGATACAGGGGGATGGCTACACCTTC.

The chain couples TRBV6-1 to TRBJ2-1, with TRBD1 identical over 8 bases. V shed 3 bases, J shed 2 bases, and the junction held 3 bases outside the gene matches. The CDR3 sequence is 15 residues long. CDR1 and CDR2 from the germline V gene are MNHNS and SASEGT. The CDR3 region is CASSDEDRAYNEQFF. CDR3 bases: TGTGCCAGCAGTGACGAGGACAGGGCCTACAATGAGCAGTTCTTC.

The chain combines TRBV19 with TRBJ2-7; 8 bases map to TRBD1. The V gene end was trimmed by 5 bases and the J gene end by 3 bases; junction bases not matched to a gene: 3. CDR3 length: 13 residues. Germline-derived CDR1 and CDR2 are LNHDA and SQIVND (reference sequence). CDR3 DNA sequence: TGTGCCAGTAGTCCTACAGGGGGCTACGAGCAGTACTTC. It translates to CASSPTGGYEQYF.

This chain uses TRBV4-2 with TRBJ1-1; unclear D gene. Per germline, CDR1 LGHNA and CDR2 YNFKEQ. V was cut by 0 bases and J by 8 bases, with 13 bases left in between. The length of the CDR3 is 14 residues. The CDR3 here is CASSQDPGSEEAFF. The CDR3 nucleotides read TGTGCCAGCAGCCAAGATCCGGGGTCGGAAGAAGCTTTCTTT.